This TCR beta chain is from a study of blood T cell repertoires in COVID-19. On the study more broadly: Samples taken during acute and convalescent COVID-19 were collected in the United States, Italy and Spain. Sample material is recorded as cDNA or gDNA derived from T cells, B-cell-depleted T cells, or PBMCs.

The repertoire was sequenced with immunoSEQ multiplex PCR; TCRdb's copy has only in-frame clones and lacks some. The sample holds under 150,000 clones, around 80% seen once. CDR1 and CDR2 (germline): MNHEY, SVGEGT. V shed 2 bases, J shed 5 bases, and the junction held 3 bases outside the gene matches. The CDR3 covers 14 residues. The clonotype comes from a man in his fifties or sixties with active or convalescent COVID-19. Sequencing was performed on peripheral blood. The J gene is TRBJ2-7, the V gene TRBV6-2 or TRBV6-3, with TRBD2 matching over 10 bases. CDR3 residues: CASSYVTSGNEQYF. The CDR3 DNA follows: TGTGCCAGCAGTTACGTCACTAGCGGGAACGAGCAGTACTTC.